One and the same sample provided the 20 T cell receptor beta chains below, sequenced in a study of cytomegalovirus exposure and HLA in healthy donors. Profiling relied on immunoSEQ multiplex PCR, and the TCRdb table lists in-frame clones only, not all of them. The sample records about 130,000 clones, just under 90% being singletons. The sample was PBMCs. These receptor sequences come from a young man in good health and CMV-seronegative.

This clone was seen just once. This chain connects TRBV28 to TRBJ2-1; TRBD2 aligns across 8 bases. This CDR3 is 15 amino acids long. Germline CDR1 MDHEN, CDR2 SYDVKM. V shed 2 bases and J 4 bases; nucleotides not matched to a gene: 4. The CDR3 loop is CASSLSGGPYNEQFF. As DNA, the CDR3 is TGTGCCAGCAGTTTAAGCGGGGGACCTTACAATGAGCAGTTCTTC.

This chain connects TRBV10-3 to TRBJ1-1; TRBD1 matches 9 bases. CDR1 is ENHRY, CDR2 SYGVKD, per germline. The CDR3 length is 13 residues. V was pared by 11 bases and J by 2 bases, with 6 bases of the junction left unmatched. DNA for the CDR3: TGTGCCGCGAACAGGGGGCCTAACACTGAAGCTTTCTTT. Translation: CAANRGPNTEAFF.

The CDR3 loop reads CASSQVNLDRRGNGYTF. For the CDR3, the DNA is TGTGCCAGCAGCCAAGTCAATCTGGACAGGAGAGGGAATGGCTACACCTTC. The chain recombines TRBV4-2 with TRBJ1-2; 7 nucleotides agree with TRBD1. Germline V gene lookup returns CDR1 LGHNA and CDR2 YNFKEQ. V was clipped by 1 base and J by 6 bases; unmatched bases: 14. The CDR3 has 17 residues.

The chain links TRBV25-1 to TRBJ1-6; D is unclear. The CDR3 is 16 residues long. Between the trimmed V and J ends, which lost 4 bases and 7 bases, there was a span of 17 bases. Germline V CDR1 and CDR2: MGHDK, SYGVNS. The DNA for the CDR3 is TGTGCCAGCAGTGCAGGACTGCGTCGGCGGAATTCACCCCTCCACTTT. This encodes CASSAGLRRRNSPLHF.

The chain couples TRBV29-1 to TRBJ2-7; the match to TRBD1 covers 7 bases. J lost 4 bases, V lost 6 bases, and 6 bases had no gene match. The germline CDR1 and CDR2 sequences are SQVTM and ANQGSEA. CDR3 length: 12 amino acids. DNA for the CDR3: TGCAGCGTGAAGGGACAGAGGTACGAGCAGTACTTC. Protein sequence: CSVKGQRYEQYF.

The CDR3 here is CASSRDSTYEQYF. CDR3 bases: TGTGCCAGCAGCCGGGACAGTACCTACGAGCAGTACTTC. The genes are TRBV6-6 and TRBJ2-7; 7 nucleotides align to TRBD1. The CDR3 is 13 amino acids. Trimming at V came to 6 bases and at J to 2 bases, leaving 4 bases not matched to a gene. Germline V gives CDR1 MNHNY, CDR2 SVGAGI (reference sequence).

The CDR3 is CASSSTGNQPQHF. Here the CDR3 DNA reads TGTGCCAGCAGCTCGACGGGGAATCAGCCCCAGCATTTT. The chain couples TRBV5-6 to TRBJ1-5; D unresolved. Germline loops: CDR1 SGHDT, CDR2 YYEEEE. The length of the CDR3 is 13 residues. V gave up 3 bases and J gave up 4 bases, with 8 bases separating them.

The CDR3 DNA reads TGTGCCAGCAGTCCAACAGGGTCTCCCTACGAGCAGTACTTC. It yields the protein CASSPTGSPYEQYF. This chain joins TRBV27 and TRBJ2-7; D is possibly TRBD1 (6 bases). Germline values: CDR1 MNHEY, CDR2 SMNVEV (reference sequence). The V gene lost 5 bases and the J gene lost 2 bases, with 13 bases spanning the gap. The CDR3 is 14 residues long.

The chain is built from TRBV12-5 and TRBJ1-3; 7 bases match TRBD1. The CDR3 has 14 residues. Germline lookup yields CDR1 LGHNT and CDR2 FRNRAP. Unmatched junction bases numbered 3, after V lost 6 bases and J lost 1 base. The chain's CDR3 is CASGRQGSGNTIYF. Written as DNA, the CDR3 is TGTGCTAGTGGCCGACAGGGATCTGGAAACACCATATATTTT.

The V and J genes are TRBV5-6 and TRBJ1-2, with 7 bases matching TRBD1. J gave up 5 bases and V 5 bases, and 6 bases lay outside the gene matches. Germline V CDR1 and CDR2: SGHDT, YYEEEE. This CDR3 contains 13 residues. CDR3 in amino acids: CASSSDRVYGYTF. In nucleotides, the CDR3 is TGTGCCAGCAGTTCCGACAGGGTATATGGCTACACCTTC.

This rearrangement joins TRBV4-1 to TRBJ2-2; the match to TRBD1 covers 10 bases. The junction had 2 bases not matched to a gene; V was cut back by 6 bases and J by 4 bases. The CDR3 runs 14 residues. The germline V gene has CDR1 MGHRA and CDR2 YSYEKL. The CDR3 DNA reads TGCGCCAGCAGTAGGACAGGGGGCACCGGGGAGCTGTTTTTT. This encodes CASSRTGGTGELFF.

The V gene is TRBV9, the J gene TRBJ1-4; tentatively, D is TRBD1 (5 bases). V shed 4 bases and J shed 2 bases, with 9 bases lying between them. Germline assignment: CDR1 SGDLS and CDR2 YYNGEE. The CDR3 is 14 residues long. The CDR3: CASSQTATNEKLFF. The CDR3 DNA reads TGTGCCAGCAGCCAGACAGCCACTAATGAAAAACTGTTTTTT.

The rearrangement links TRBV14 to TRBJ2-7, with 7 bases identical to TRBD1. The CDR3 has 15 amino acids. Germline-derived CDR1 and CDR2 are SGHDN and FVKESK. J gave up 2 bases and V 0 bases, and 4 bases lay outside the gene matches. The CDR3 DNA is TGTGCCAGCAGCCAAGATGGGGACAGAGCCTACGAGCAGTACTTC. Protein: CASSQDGDRAYEQYF.

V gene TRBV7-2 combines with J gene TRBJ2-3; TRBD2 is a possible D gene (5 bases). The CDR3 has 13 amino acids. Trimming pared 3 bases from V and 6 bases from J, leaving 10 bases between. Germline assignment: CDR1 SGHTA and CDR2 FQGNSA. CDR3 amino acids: CASSFRETDTQYF. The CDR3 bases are TGTGCCAGCAGCTTTAGGGAGACTGATACGCAGTATTTT.

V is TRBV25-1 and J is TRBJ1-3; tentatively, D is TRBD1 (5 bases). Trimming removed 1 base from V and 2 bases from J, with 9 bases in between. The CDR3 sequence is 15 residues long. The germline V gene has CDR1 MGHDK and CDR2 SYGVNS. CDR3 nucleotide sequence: TGTGCCAGCAGTGAATTGGTGGGGCCTGGAAACACCATATATTTT. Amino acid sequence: CASSELVGPGNTIYF.

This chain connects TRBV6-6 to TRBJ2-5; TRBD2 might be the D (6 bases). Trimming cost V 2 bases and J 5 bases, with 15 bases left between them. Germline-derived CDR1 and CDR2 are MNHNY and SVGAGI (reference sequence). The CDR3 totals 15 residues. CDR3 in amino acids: CASSYNTGGRETQYF. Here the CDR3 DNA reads TGTGCCAGCAGTTACAATACCGGGGGAAGGGAGACCCAGTACTTC.

CDR3 coding DNA: TGTGCCAGCAGCTTCCGGGGTTCGTCCTACGAGCAGTACTTC. It codes for CASSFRGSSYEQYF. The chain is built from TRBV7-9 and TRBJ2-7; possible D gene TRBD2, 5 bases. Between the trimmed V and J ends, which lost 3 bases and 1 base, there was a span of 10 bases. Germline-derived CDR1 and CDR2 are SEHNR and FQNEAQ (reference sequence). This CDR3 comprises 14 residues.

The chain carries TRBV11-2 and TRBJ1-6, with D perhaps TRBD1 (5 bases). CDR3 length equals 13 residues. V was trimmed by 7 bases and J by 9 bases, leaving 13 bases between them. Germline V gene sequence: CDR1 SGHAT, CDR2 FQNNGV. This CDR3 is CASTLGGISPLHF. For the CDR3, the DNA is TGTGCCAGCACCCTCGGGGGGATTTCACCCCTCCACTTT.

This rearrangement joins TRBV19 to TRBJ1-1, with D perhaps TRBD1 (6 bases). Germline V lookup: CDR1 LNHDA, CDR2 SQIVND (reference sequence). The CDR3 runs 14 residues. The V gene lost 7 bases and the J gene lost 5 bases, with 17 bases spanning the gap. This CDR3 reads CASTERGGGTEAFF. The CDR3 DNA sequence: TGTGCCAGTACCGAAAGGGGGGGTGGGACTGAAGCTTTCTTT.

CDR3 coding DNA: TGTGCCAGCAGTGAAGCCTCAGGGGCCTCTGGGGCCAACGTCCTGACTTTC. Its translation is CASSEASGASGANVLTF. This chain links TRBV6-1 with TRBJ2-6; D possibly corresponds to TRBD1 (6 bases). Germline V gene data show CDR1 as MNHNS and CDR2 as SASEGT. Trimming stripped 0 bases from V and 0 bases from J, with 9 bases between. The CDR3 is 17 amino acids.